This TCR beta chain was profiled in a study of response to subunit inactivated influenza vaccine. TCRdb called the RT-PCR reads again in MiXCR, with one record for every CDR3 protein. The repertoire holds 650,000 to 800,000 distinct CDR3 sequences, approximately 14% seen once, with 6.5% to 8.5% in the top ten. The V gene's germline CDR1 is MDHEN and CDR2 SYDVKM. This CDR3 has 14 amino acids. V was shortened by 6 bases and J by 0 bases, with 6 bases between the two germline ends. The TCR originated in a man aged 50 or older who received an inactivated influenza vaccine. The chain joins TRBV28 to TRBJ2-6; D unclear. The sample was PBMCs from blood, taken 14 to 15 days before vaccination. CDR3 in amino acids: CASRRLSGANVLTF. The CDR3 nucleotides are TGTGCCAGCAGACGCCTCTCTGGGGCCAACGTCCTGACTTTC.